This T cell receptor beta chain is drawn from a study of CD8 T cells in Susac syndrome. This clonotype was found once. Looked up from germline, CDR1 is SNHLY and CDR2 is FYNNEI. Between the trimmed V and J ends, which lost 4 bases and 2 bases, there was a span of 12 bases. This CDR3 spans 14 amino acids. RNA was extracted with the RNeasy kit, and a quantity of roughly 0.45 to 1 ug was reverse transcribed using random hexamers. immunoSEQ multiplex PCR amplified TCR beta CDR3 across 54 Vbeta, 13 Jbeta. Each CDR3 protein is one row after TCRdb ran MiXCR on the immunoSEQ multiplex PCR reads. The table records about 52,000 distinct CDR3 sequences, 93% of them present only once. The sequenced target, TCR beta, came from blood CD8+ and CD4+ T cells. Those who served as multiple sclerosis controls were treatment-naive patients with stable or active relapsing-remitting disease. Both CD4+ and CD8+ T cells were negatively isolated, and TEMRA cells underwent FACS enrichment.

This chain connects TRBV2 to TRBJ2-7; possible D gene TRBD1, 8 bases. Sequenced: CD8+ T cells from PBMCs. The source is a human donor with multiple sclerosis. CDR3 coding DNA: TGTGCCAGCAGTGGGACAGGGACTACCTACGAGCAGTACTTC. Translating gives CASSGTGTTYEQYF. The full variable domain, completed using reference TRBV2 and TRBJ2-7, is EPEVTQTPSHQVTQMGQEVILRCVPISNHLYFYWYRQILGQKVEFLVSFYNNEISEKSEIFDDQFSVERPDGSNFTLKIRSTKLEDSAMYFCASSGTGTTYEQYFGPGTRLTVT.